The entry that follows covers one T cell receptor (beta chain) sequence. CDR1 is LGHDT, CDR2 YNNKEL, per germline (reference sequence). The CDR3 extends over 14 amino acids. Trimming pared 4 bases from V and 6 bases from J, leaving 14 bases between. This sample is drawn from a study of T cells after yellow fever vaccination. Study background: Low-cell-number fractions underwent preparation using SMART-Seq v4 Ultra Low Input.

TCRdb reanalysed the 5' RACE reads using MiXCR and keeps one entry per CDR3 protein. The table includes some 250,000 distinct CDR3 sequences, about 3.5% detected once. J is TRBJ2-3 and V is TRBV3-1, with TRBD2 as a possible D gene (7 bases). Sequencing was performed on PBMCs, taken 15 days after the yellow fever booster vaccination. This sequence was found in a man aged 18 to 30 who received the YFV17D yellow fever vaccine. Here the CDR3 reads CASSRGGRTDTQYF. CDR3 sequence (DNA): TGTGCCAGCAGCCGGGGGGGCCGAACCGATACGCAGTATTTT.